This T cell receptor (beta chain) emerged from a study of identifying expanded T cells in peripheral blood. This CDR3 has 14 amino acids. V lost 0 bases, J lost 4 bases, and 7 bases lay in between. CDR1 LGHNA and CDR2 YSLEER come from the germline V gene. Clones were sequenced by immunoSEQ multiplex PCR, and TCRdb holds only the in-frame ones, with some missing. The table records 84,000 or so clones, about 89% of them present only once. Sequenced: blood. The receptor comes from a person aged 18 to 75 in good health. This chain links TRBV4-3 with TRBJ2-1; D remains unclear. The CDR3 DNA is TGCGCCAGCAGCCAAGAGTACCAGTACAATGAGCAGTTCTTC. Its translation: CASSQEYQYNEQFF.